What follows are 21 T cell receptor beta chains derived from one specimen sequenced in a study of T cell responses to AZD1222 COVID-19 vaccine. Using immunoSEQ multiplex PCR, the repertoire was profiled, and TCRdb retains in-frame clones only, with some absent. The sample lists around 30,000 clones; 80% to 95% were seen once. This sample comprised peripheral blood, obtained on day 0 of AZD1222 vaccination. The receptors were sampled from an adult in good health.

The chain has TRBV3-1 (or the pseudogene TRBV3-2) and TRBJ1-1, with unresolved D. Per germline, CDR1 LGHDT and CDR2 YNNKEL (reference sequence). The V and J ends lost 4 bases and 10 bases respectively, with 16 bases between them. The CDR3 is 13 residues long. CDR3 loop: CASSPPTGYRAFF. CDR3 coding DNA: TGTGCCAGCAGCCCACCTACCGGGTATAGAGCTTTCTTT.

The V and J genes are TRBV6-5 and TRBJ1-2, with 8 bases fitting TRBD1. V trimming: 7 bases; J trimming: 6 bases; junction bases outside the gene matches: 13. This CDR3 region has 15 residues. Germline V lookup: CDR1 MNHEY, CDR2 SVGAGI. The CDR3 loop reads CASTQPGDRRNGYTF. DNA of the CDR3: TGTGCCAGCACTCAACCGGGGGACAGGAGAAATGGCTACACCTTC.

The rearrangement joins TRBV7-2 to TRBJ1-5, with 10 bases that match TRBD1. The germline V gene encodes CDR1 SGHTA and CDR2 FQGNSA. This CDR3 comprises 15 residues. V was pared by 5 bases and J by 4 bases, with 5 bases of the junction left unmatched. In DNA form, the CDR3 reads TGTGCCAGCAGCGTAGGGGACAGGGGAAATCAGCCCCAGCATTTT. Protein product: CASSVGDRGNQPQHF.

This clone showed up just once. V is TRBV4-3 and J is TRBJ2-3; TRBD2 might be the D (5 bases). Trimming removed 2 bases from V and 4 bases from J, with 7 bases in between. Germline V gene sequence: CDR1 LGHNA, CDR2 YSLEER. This CDR3 is built from 13 residues. This CDR3 is CASSQTRSDTQYF. The DNA of the CDR3 is TGCGCCAGCAGCCAAACTAGATCAGATACGCAGTATTTT.

V is TRBV13 and J is TRBJ2-7, with D possibly being TRBD1 (5 bases). The CDR3 covers 13 residues. Germline V lookup: CDR1 PRHDT, CDR2 FYEKMQ (reference sequence). V shed 1 base and J shed 2 bases, with 6 bases lying between them. The CDR3, as DNA: TGTGCCAGCAGCTTAGCAGGGACCTACGAGCAGTACTTC. This gives the protein CASSLAGTYEQYF.

This chain links TRBV9 with TRBJ1-3; the D gene is possibly TRBD1 (5 bases). Germline CDR1 is SGDLS and CDR2 is YYNGEE. With 3 bases removed from V and 0 bases from J, the gap between germline ends came to 13 bases. This CDR3 is built from 16 residues. CDR3 loop: CASSGIGRGSGNTIYF. DNA of the CDR3: TGTGCCAGCAGCGGCATCGGAAGGGGCTCTGGAAACACCATATATTTT.

This clone was seen a single time. The V call is TRBV6-5, the J call TRBJ1-2, with 9 bases matching TRBD1. The junction had 13 bases not matched to a gene; V was cut back by 6 bases and J by 8 bases. The CDR3 runs to 15 residues. Looked up from germline, CDR1 is MNHEY and CDR2 is SVGAGI. DNA of the CDR3: TGTGCCAGCAGAGACCCGGGACAGGGCTGGATCGGCTACACCTTC. Residues: CASRDPGQGWIGYTF.

J is TRBJ2-7 and V is TRBV9; TRBD1 is a possible D gene (6 bases). The germline CDR1 and CDR2 sequences are SGDLS and YYNGEE. Trimming took 2 bases from V and 2 from J, leaving 14 bases between them. This CDR3 spans 15 amino acids. The CDR3 loop is CASSVDPGETYEQYF. The CDR3 DNA reads TGTGCCAGCAGCGTCGACCCAGGGGAAACCTACGAGCAGTACTTC.

In its sample, this clone was seen once. V gene TRBV4-3 combines with J gene TRBJ1-2; D unresolved. CDR3 length: 14 amino acids. Between the trimmed V and J ends, which lost 3 bases and 0 bases, there was a span of 8 bases. Germline V lookup: CDR1 LGHNA, CDR2 YSLEER. The CDR3 bases are TGCGCCAGCAGCCAGGCAATCGCTAACTATGGCTACACCTTC. Translating gives CASSQAIANYGYTF.

The gene calls are TRBV6-1 and TRBJ2-1; D is ambiguous. V dropped 3 bases and J dropped 5 bases, with 8 bases sitting between them. Germline V lookup: CDR1 MNHNS, CDR2 SASEGT. This CDR3 is built from 13 residues. The CDR3 nucleotides read TGTGCCAGCAGTGAGGGCACCCACAATGAGCAGTTCTTC. It encodes CASSEGTHNEQFF.

The chain joins TRBV10-3 to TRBJ1-1; D gene uncertain. Germline V gene lookup returns CDR1 ENHRY and CDR2 SYGVKD. Deletions cut 10 bases from V and 3 bases from J, with 12 bases between. The length of the CDR3 is 12 residues. The CDR3 DNA reads TGTGCCACCCGGCCAGGAGACACTGAAGCTTTCTTT. This gives the protein CATRPGDTEAFF.

This clone was found a few times. The V call is TRBV12-5, the J call TRBJ1-1; 7 bases fit TRBD1. CDR3 length equals 16 residues. Germline CDR1 is LGHNT and CDR2 is FRNRAP. V gave up 7 bases and J gave up 4 bases; unmatched junction bases: 15. This CDR3 reads CASALMGGRGFTEAFF. The DNA for the CDR3 is TGTGCTAGTGCCCTAATGGGTGGCAGGGGGTTCACTGAAGCTTTCTTT.

In nucleotides, the CDR3 is TGTGCCAGTAGTAGATCCCGACTAGCGGGGCTCCAAGAGACCCAGTACTTC. Translating gives CASSRSRLAGLQETQYF. The chain employs TRBV19 and TRBJ2-5; 11 bases are shared with TRBD2. V was clipped by 4 bases and J by 1 base; unmatched bases: 8. Germline V lookup: CDR1 LNHDA, CDR2 SQIVND (reference sequence). This CDR3 contains 17 residues.

This clone has only a few counts. This chain joins TRBV4-2 and TRBJ2-5; 8 nucleotides agree with TRBD2. Germline V gene sequence: CDR1 LGHNA, CDR2 YNFKEQ. CDR3 length: 17 residues. V shed 0 bases, J shed 4 bases, and the junction held 10 bases outside the gene matches. DNA of the CDR3: TGTGCCAGCAGCCAAGATAGATTAGCGGGGATTATAGAGACCCAGTACTTC. Protein product: CASSQDRLAGIIETQYF.

The chain combines TRBV7-9 with TRBJ1-1, with unresolved D. Germline V lookup: CDR1 SEHNR, CDR2 FQNEAQ (reference sequence). The CDR3 is made up of 16 amino acids. Trimming took off 1 base at V and 0 bases at J, with 12 bases between the two ends. The CDR3 DNA is TGTGCCAGCAGCTTAGTCACATATTTATTGAACACTGAAGCTTTCTTT. Its protein product is CASSLVTYLLNTEAFF.

This sequence joins TRBV19 and TRBJ1-2, with D hard to call. The V gene lost 3 bases and the J gene lost 4 bases, with 9 bases spanning the gap. The CDR3 is 13 residues long. Germline CDR1 and CDR2: LNHDA and SQIVND (reference sequence). The CDR3 sequence is CASSIHSSYGYTF. In nucleotides, the CDR3 is TGTGCCAGTAGTATTCATTCCAGCTATGGCTACACCTTC.

The gene calls are TRBV24-1 and TRBJ1-4; D not certain. With 1 base removed from V and 0 bases from J, the gap between germline ends came to 20 bases. The CDR3 extends over 20 amino acids. Per germline, CDR1 KGHDR and CDR2 SFDVKD. Here the CDR3 DNA reads TGTGCCACCAGTGATTTAGGGTCCAAGTTGCTTAAAGCAACTAATGAAAAACTGTTTTTT. Its translation is CATSDLGSKLLKATNEKLFF.

This chain links TRBV7-2 with TRBJ1-6; D uncertain. The germline V gene has CDR1 SGHTA and CDR2 FQGNSA. The CDR3 length is 18 residues. V was trimmed by 0 bases and J by 0 bases, leaving 12 bases between them. The DNA of the CDR3 is TGTGCCAGCAGCTTAGCCCATGATAGGAGCTCCTATAATTCACCCCTCCACTTT. As protein: CASSLAHDRSSYNSPLHF.

J is TRBJ1-2 and V is TRBV5-6, with unresolved D. V lost 2 bases and J lost 8, with 16 bases in between. Looked up from germline, CDR1 is SGHDT and CDR2 is YYEEEE. This CDR3 has 14 residues. The CDR3 sequence: CASSLYGPTYGYTF. The CDR3 DNA sequence: TGTGCCAGCAGCTTATACGGGCCTACATACGGCTACACCTTC.

The chain's CDR3 is CASSELSYYEQYF. The CDR3 nucleotides read TGCGCCAGCAGTGAGCTGTCATACTACGAGCAGTACTTC. The rearrangement links TRBV10-2 to TRBJ2-7; D is unclear. Between the trimmed V and J ends, which lost 2 bases and 3 bases, there was a span of 8 bases. This CDR3 contains 13 residues. Per germline, CDR1 WSHSY and CDR2 SAAADI.

The gene calls are TRBV9 and TRBJ2-1; 10 bases map to TRBD2. Per the germline V gene, CDR1 is SGDLS and CDR2 is YYNGEE. V gave up 3 bases and J gave up 1 base; unmatched junction bases: 4. This CDR3 spans 16 amino acids. CDR3 amino acids: CASSATSGASYNEQFF. The CDR3 region has the DNA TGTGCCAGCAGCGCCACTAGCGGGGCGTCCTACAATGAGCAGTTCTTC.